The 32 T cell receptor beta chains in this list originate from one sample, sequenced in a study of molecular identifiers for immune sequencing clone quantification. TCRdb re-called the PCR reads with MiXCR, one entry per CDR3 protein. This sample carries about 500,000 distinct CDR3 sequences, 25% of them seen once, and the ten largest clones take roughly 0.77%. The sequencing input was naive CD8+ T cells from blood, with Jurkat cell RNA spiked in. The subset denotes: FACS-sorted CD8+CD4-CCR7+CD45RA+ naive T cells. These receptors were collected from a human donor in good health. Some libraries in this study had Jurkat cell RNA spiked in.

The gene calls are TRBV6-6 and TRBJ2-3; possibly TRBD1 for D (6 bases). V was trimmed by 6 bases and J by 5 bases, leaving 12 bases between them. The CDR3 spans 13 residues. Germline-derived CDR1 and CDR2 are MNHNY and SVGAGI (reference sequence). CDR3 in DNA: TGTGCCAGCAGCCAGGGGTTTGGAGATACGCAGTATTTT. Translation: CASSQGFGDTQYF.

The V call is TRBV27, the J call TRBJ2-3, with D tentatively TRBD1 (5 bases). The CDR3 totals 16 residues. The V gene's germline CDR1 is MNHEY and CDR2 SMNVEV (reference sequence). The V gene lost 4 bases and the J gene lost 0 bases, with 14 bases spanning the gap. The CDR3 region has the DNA TGTGCCAGCAGTTCCCCCCAGGGAAGCAGCACAGATACGCAGTATTTT. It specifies CASSSPQGSSTDTQYF.

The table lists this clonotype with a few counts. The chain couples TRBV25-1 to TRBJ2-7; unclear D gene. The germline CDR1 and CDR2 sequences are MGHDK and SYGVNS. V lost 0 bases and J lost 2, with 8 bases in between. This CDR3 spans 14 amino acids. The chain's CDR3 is CASSEYGGTYEQYF. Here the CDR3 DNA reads TGTGCCAGCAGTGAATATGGCGGAACCTACGAGCAGTACTTC.

CDR3 region: CASSPPGFNEKLFF. In DNA, the CDR3 is TGTGCCAGCAGCCCTCCGGGGTTTAATGAAAAACTGTTTTTT. The chain links TRBV12-3 or TRBV12-4 to TRBJ1-4; D is unclear. V was pared by 6 bases and J by 4 bases, with 12 bases between. The CDR3 runs to 14 residues.

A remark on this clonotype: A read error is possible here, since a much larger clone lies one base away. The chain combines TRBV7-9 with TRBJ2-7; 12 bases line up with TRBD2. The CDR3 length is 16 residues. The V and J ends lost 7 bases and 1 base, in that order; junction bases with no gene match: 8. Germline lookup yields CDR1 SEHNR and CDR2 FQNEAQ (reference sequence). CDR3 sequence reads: CASNIGLAGQSYEQYF. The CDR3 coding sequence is TGTGCCAGCAACATAGGACTAGCGGGGCAATCCTACGAGCAGTACTTC.

CDR3 DNA: TGCGCCAGCAGCCAGTTGACAGGGGACTATGGCTACACCTTC. Translating gives CASSQLTGDYGYTF. The V gene is TRBV4-1, the J gene TRBJ1-2, with TRBD1 matching over 8 bases. With V trimmed by 3 bases and J by 3 bases, 3 bases remained unmatched. CDR1 is MGHRA and CDR2 is YSYEKL in the germline V gene. This CDR3 comprises 14 residues.

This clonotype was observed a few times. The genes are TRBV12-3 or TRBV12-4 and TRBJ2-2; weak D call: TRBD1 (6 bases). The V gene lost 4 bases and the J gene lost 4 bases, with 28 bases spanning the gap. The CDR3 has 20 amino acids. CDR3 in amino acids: CASSYPSTLTGPIRTGELFF. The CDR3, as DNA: TGTGCCAGCAGTTATCCCTCAACCTTGACAGGCCCTATACGCACCGGGGAGCTGTTTTTT.

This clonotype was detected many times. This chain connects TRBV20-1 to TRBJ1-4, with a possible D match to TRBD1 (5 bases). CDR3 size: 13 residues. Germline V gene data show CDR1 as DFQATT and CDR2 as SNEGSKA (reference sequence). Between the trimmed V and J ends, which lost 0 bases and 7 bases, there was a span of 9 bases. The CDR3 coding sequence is TGCAGTGCTAGAGAGGCAGGGACTGAAAAACTGTTTTTT. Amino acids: CSAREAGTEKLFF.

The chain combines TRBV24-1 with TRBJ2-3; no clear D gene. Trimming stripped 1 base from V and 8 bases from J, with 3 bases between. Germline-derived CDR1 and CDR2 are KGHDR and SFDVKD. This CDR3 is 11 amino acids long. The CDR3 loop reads CATSDLITQYF. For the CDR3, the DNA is TGTGCCACCAGTGATTTAATTACGCAGTATTTT.

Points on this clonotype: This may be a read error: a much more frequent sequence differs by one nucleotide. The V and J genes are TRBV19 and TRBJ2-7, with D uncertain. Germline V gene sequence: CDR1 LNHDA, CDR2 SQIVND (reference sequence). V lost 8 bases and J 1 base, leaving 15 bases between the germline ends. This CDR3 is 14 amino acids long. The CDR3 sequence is CASSSNLRSYEQYF. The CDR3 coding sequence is TGTGCCAGTTCGTCCAACCTACGGTCCTACGAGCAGTACTTC. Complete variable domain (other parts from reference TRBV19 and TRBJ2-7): DGGITQSPKYLFRKEGQNVTLSCEQNLNHDAMYWYRQDPGQGLRLIYYSQIVNDFQKGDIAEGYSVSREKKESFPLTVTSAQKNPTAFYLCASSSNLRSYEQYFGPGTRLTVT.

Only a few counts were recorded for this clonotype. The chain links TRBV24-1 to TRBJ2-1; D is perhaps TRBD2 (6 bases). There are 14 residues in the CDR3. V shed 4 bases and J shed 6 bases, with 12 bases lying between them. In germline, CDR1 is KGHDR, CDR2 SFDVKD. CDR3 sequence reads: CATSDWTGVNEQFF. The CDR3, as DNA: TGTGCCACCAGTGACTGGACGGGAGTCAATGAGCAGTTCTTC.

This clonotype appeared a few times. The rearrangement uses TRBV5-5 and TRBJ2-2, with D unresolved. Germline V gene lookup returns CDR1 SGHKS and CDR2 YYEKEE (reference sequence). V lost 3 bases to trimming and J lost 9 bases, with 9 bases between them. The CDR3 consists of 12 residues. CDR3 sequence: CASSSDFRELFF. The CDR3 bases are TGTGCCAGCAGCTCAGATTTCCGGGAGCTGTTTTTT.

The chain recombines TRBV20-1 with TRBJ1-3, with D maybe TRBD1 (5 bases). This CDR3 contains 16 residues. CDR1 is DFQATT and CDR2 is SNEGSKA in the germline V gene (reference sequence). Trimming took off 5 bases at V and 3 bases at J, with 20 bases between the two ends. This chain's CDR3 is CSAPYRGLTFGNTIYF. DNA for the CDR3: TGCAGTGCTCCATACCGGGGACTGACCTTTGGAAACACCATATATTTT.

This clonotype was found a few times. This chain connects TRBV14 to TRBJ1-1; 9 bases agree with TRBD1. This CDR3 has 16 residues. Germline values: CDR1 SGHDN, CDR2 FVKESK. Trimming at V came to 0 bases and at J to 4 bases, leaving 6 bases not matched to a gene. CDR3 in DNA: TGTGCCAGCAGCCAAGAAATTGGGACAGGGTTCACTGAAGCTTTCTTT. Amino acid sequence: CASSQEIGTGFTEAFF.

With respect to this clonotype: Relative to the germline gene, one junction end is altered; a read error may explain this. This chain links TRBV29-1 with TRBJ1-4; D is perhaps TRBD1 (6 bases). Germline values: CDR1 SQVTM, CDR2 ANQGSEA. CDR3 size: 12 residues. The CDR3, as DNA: TGCAGCGTAGGGGGTTTAAATGTAAAACTGTTTTTT. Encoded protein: CSVGGLNVKLFF.

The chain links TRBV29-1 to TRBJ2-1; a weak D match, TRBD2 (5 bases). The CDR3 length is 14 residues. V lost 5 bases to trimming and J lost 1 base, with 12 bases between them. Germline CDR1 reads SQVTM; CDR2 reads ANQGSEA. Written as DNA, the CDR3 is TGCAGCGTTCAATTTCGGGATTCCTACAATGAGCAGTTCTTC. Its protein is CSVQFRDSYNEQFF.

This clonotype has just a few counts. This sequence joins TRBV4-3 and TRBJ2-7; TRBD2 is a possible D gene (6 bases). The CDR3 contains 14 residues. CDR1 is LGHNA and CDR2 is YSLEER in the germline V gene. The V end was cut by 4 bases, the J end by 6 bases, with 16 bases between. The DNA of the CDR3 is TGCGCCAGCAGCCGCAACCGGGACTCCCTCGAGCAGTACTTC. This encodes CASSRNRDSLEQYF.

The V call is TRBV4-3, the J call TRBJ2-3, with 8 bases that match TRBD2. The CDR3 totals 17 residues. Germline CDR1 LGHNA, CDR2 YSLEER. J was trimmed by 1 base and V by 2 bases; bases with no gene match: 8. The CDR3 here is CASSQSTSSGRTDTQYF. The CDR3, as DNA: TGCGCCAGCAGCCAATCTACCTCTAGCGGGCGCACAGATACGCAGTATTTT.

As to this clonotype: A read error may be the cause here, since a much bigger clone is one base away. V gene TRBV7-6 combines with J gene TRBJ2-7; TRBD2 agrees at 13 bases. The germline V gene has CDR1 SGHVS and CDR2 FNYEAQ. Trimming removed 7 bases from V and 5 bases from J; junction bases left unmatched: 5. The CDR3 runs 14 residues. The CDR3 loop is CASNPGLAGDEQYF. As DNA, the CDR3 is TGTGCCAGCAACCCAGGACTAGCGGGAGACGAGCAGTACTTC.

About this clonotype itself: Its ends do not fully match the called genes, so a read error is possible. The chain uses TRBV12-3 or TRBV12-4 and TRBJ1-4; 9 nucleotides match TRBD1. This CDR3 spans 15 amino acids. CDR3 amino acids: CASTLRTGAVERLFF. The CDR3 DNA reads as TGTGCCAGCACCCTACGGACAGGGGCGGTTGAAAGACTGTTTTTT.

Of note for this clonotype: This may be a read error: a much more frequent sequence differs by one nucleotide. This CDR3 reads CSAMGPLGDYEQYF. The CDR3 DNA reads TGCAGTGCTATGGGACCACTGGGGGACTACGAGCAGTACTTC. The V call is TRBV20-1, the J call TRBJ2-7; D is tentatively TRBD1 or TRBD2 (5 bases each). The CDR3 sequence is 14 residues long. Germline V gene lookup returns CDR1 DFQATT and CDR2 SNEGSKA (reference sequence). Deletions cut 4 bases from V and 3 bases from J, with 16 bases between.

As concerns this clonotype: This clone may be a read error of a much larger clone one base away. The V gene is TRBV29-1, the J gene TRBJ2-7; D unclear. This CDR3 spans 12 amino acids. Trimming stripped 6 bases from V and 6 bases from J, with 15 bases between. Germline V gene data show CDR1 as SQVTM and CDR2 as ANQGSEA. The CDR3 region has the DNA TGCAGCGTGGCCGACTGTGGCGCCGAGCAGTACTTC. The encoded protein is CSVADCGAEQYF.

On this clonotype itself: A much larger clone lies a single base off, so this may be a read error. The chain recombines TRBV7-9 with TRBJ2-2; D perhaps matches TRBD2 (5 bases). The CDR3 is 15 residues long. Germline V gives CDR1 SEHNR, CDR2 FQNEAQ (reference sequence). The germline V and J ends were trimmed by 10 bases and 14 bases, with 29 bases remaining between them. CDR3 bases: TGTGCCATCAAGACCGCAACAGAAAAGGCCCGGGGTCTGTTTTTT. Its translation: CAIKTATEKARGLFF.

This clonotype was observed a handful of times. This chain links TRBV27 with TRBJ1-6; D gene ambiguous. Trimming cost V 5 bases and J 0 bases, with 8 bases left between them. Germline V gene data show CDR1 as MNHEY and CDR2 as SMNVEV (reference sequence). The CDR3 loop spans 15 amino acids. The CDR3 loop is CASSPLSSYNSPLHF. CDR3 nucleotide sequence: TGTGCCAGCAGTCCCCTAAGCTCCTATAATTCACCCCTCCACTTT.

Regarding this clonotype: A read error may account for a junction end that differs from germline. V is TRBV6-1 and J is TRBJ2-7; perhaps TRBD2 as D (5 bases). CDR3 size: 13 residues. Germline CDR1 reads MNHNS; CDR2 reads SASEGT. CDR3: CAISEESGNEQYF. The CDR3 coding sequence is TGTGCCATCAGTGAAGAATCGGGGAACGAGCAGTACTTC.

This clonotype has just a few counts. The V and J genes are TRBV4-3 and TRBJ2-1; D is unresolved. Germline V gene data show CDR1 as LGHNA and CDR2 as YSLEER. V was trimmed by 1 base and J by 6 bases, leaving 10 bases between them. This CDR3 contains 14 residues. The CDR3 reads CASSQGLVLNEQFF. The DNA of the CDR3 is TGCGCCAGCAGCCAAGGCCTAGTCCTCAATGAGCAGTTCTTC.

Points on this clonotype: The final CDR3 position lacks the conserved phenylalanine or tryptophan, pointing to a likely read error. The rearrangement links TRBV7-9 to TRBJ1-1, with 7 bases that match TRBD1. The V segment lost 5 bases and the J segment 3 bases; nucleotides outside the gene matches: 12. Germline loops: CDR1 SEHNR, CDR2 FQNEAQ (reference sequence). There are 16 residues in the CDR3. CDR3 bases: TGTGCCAGCAGCCACCGGGACAGCCGGGGAGACACTGAAGCTTTCCTT. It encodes CASSHRDSRGDTEAFL.

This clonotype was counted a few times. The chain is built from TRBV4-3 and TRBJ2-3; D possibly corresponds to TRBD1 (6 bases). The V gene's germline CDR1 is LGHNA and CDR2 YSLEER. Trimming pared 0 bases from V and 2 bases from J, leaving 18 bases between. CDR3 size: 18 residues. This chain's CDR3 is CASSQERWGPDTTDTQYF. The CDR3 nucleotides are TGCGCCAGCAGCCAAGAGAGGTGGGGGCCCGATACCACAGATACGCAGTATTTT.

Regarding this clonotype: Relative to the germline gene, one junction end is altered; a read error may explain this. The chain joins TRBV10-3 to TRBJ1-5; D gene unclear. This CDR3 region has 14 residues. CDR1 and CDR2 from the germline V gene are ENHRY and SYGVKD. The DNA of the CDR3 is TGTGCCATCAGTGAGTCTAGCCCAAATCTGCCCCAGCATTTT. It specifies CAISESSPNLPQHF.

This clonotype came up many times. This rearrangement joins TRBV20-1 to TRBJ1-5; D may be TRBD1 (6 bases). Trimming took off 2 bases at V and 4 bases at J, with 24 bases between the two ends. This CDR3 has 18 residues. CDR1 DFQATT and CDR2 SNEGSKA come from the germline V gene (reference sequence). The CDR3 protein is CSARKLGAGRGSNQPQHF. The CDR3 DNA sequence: TGCAGTGCTAGAAAACTTGGGGCCGGCAGGGGATCGAATCAGCCCCAGCATTTT.

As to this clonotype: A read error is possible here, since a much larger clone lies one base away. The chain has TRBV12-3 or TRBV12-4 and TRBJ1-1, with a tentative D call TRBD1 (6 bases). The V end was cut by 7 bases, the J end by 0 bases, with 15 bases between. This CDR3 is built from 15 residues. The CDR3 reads CASTQGGWVNTEAFF. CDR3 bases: TGTGCCAGCACTCAAGGGGGTTGGGTGAACACTGAAGCTTTCTTT.

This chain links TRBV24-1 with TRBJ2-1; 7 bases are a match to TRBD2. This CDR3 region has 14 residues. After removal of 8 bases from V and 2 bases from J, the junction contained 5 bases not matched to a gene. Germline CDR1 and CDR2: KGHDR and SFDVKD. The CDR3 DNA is TGTGCCACCATGGCGGGAGACGCCTACAATGAGCAGTTCTTC. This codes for CATMAGDAYNEQFF.